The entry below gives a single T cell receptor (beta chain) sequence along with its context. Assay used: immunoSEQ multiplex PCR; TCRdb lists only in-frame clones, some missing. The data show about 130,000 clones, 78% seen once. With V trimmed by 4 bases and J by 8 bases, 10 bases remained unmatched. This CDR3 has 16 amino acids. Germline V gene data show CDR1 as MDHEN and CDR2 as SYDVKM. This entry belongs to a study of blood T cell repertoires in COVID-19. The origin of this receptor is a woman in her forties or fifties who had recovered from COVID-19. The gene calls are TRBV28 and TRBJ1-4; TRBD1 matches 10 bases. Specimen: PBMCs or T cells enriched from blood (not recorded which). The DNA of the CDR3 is TGTGCCAGCAGTTCGTCCCCGGGACAGGGGAACGAAAAACTGTTTTTT. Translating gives CASSSSPGQGNEKLFF.